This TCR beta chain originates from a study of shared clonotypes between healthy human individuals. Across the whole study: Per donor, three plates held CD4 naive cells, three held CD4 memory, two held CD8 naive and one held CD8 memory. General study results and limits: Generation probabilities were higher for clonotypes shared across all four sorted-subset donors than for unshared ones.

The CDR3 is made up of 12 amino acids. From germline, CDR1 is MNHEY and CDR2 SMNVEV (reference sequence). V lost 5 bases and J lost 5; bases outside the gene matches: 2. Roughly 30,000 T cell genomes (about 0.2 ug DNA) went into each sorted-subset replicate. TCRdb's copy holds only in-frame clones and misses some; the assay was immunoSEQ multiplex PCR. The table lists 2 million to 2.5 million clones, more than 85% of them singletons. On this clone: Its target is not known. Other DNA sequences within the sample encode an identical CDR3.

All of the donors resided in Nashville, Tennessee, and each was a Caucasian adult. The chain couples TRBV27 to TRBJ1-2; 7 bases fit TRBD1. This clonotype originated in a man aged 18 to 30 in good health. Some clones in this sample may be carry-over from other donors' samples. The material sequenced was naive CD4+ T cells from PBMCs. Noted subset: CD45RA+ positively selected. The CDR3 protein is CASSPTGYGYTF. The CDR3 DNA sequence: TGTGCCAGCAGTCCGACAGGGTATGGCTACACCTTC.